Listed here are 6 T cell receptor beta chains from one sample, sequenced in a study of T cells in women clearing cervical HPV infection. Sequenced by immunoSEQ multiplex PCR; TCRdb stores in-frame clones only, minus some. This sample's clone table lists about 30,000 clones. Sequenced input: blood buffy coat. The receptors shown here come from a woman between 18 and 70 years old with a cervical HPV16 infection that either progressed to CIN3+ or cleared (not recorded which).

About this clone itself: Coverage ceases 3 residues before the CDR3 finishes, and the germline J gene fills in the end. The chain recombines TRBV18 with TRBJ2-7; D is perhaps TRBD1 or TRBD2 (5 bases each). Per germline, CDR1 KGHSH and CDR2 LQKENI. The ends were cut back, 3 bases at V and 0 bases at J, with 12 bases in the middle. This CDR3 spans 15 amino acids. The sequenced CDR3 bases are TGTGCCAGCTCACCGCGCCCAGGGAGCTCCTACGAG. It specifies CASSPRPGSSYE. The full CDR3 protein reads CASSPRPGSSYEQYF.

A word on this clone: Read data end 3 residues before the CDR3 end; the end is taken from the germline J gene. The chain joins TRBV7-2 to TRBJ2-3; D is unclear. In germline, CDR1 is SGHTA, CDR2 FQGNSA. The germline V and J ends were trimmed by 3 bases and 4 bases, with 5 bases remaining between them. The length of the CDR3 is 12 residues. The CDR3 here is CASSFRADTQYF. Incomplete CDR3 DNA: TGTGCCAGCAGCTTTAGGGCAGATACG.

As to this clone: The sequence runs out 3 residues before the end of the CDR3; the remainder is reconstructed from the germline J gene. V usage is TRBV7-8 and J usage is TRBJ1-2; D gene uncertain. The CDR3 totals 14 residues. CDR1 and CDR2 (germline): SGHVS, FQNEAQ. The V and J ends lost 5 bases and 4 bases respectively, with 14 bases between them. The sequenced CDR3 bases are TGTGCCAGCAGCGCTAGCGGATCGGGCTATGGC. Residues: CASSASGSGYG. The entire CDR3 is CASSASGSGYGYTF.

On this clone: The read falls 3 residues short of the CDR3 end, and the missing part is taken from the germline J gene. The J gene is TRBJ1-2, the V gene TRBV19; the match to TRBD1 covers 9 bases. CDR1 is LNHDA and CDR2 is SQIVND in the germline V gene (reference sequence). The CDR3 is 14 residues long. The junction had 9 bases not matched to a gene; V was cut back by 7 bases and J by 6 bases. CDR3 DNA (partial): TGTGCCAGTACCCCGGACAGGGGACGGGATGGC. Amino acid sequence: CASTPDRGRDG. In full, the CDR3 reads CASTPDRGRDGYTF. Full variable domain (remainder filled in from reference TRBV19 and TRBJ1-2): DGGITQSPKYLFRKEGQNVTLSCEQNLNHDAMYWYRQDPGQGLRLIYYSQIVNDFQKGDIAEGYSVSREKKESFPLTVTSAQKNPTAFYLCASTPDRGRDGYTFGSGTRLTVV.

The CDR3 loop reads CSARDRMLSNQPQHF. The DNA read from the CDR3 is TGCAGTGCTAGGGACAGGATGCTTAGCAATCAGCCC. This chain uses TRBV20-1 with TRBJ1-5; 7 bases match TRBD1. From the germline J gene comes the end of the CDR3, since the read stops 3 residues before it. Per the germline V gene, CDR1 is DFQATT and CDR2 is SNEGSKA (reference sequence). The CDR3 spans 15 residues. V was pared by 3 bases and J by 0 bases, with 5 bases of the junction left unmatched.

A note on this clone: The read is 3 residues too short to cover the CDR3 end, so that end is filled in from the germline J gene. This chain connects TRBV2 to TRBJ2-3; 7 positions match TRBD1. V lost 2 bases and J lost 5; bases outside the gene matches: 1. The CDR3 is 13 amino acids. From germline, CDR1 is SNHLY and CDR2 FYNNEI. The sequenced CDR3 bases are TGTGCCAGCAGTGAACCAGGGGGAGATACG. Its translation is CASSEPGGDT. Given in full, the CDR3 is CASSEPGGDTQYF. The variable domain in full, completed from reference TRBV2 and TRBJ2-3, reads EPEVTQTPSHQVTQMGQEVILRCVPISNHLYFYWYRQILGQKVEFLVSFYNNEISEKSEIFDDQFSVERPDGSNFTLKIRSTKLEDSAMYFCASSEPGGDTQYFGPGTRLTVL.